This is a list of T cell receptor beta chains from one sample in a study of identical twins. MiXCR, run by TCRdb on the 5' RACE reads, gives a single entry per CDR3 protein. The sample yields about 810,000 distinct CDR3 sequences, approximately 13% seen once. The same data also went into a second study, on yellow fever vaccine responses in identical twins.

The specimen sequenced was PBMCs. These receptors originate from a young woman in good health. Each CDR3 is given with its conserved first and last residue. Fields, in order: CDR3 protein, CDR3 DNA, clone size, CDR3 length, V gene, D gene, J gene. A D gene is named only where the DNA matches it firmly. Some rows have no size entry. The others give once, few or many, or a class for an expanded clone.

CDR3aa: CASRQGDMQGRGYEQYF
CDR3nt: TGCGCCAGCAGACAAGGAGATATGCAGGGAAGGGGATACGAGCAGTACTTC
abundance: NA
len: 17
v_gene: TRBV4-1
d_gene: NA
j_gene: TRBJ2-7

CDR3aa: CASTFEDLRTDTQYF
CDR3nt: TGCGCCAGCACATTCGAGGACCTACGGACAGATACGCAGTATTTT
abundance: NA
len: 15
v_gene: TRBV5-1
d_gene: NA
j_gene: TRBJ2-3

CDR3aa: CASSFGQGGRQPQHF
CDR3nt: TGTGCCAGCAGTTTTGGACAGGGGGGCAGGCAGCCCCAGCATTTT
abundance: few
len: 15
v_gene: TRBV2
d_gene: TRBD1
j_gene: TRBJ1-5

CDR3aa: CASSLFGTSGYEQYF
CDR3nt: TGTGCCAGCAGCCTGTTCGGGACTAGCGGTTACGAGCAGTACTTC
abundance: NA
len: 15
v_gene: TRBV3-1
d_gene: TRBD2
j_gene: TRBJ2-7

CDR3aa: CASRLGQLDNEKLFF
CDR3nt: TGTGCCAGCAGACTAGGACAGCTAGATAATGAAAAACTGTTTTTT
abundance: few
len: 15
v_gene: TRBV12-3/TRBV12-4
d_gene: NA
j_gene: TRBJ1-4

CDR3aa: CATSEPSGRGNEQFF
CDR3nt: TGTGCCACCAGTGAGCCAAGCGGGAGGGGCAATGAGCAGTTCTTC
abundance: few
len: 15
v_gene: TRBV24-1
d_gene: TRBD2
j_gene: TRBJ2-1

CDR3aa: CASSFREAGADTQYF
CDR3nt: TGTGCCAGCAGCTTTAGGGAAGCGGGAGCAGATACGCAGTATTTT
abundance: NA
len: 15
v_gene: TRBV13
d_gene: TRBD2
j_gene: TRBJ2-3

CDR3aa: CASSQGGGRAFF
CDR3nt: TGTGCCAGCAGCCAGGGGGGGGGCCGAGCTTTCTTT
abundance: many
len: 12
v_gene: TRBV7-6
d_gene: TRBD1
j_gene: TRBJ1-1

CDR3aa: CATAGRYNEQFF
CDR3nt: TGTGCCACCGCAGGGAGATACAATGAGCAGTTCTTC
abundance: NA
len: 12
v_gene: TRBV24-1
d_gene: NA
j_gene: TRBJ2-1

CDR3aa: CASRNPGTGLVDEQFF
CDR3nt: TGTGCCAGCAGAAACCCCGGGACAGGACTAGTGGATGAGCAGTTCTTC
abundance: few
len: 16
v_gene: TRBV28
d_gene: NA
j_gene: TRBJ2-1

CDR3aa: CASSSGGGSISTDTQYF
CDR3nt: TGTGCCAGCAGCTCCGGTGGTGGGTCCATTAGCACAGATACGCAGTATTTT
abundance: few
len: 17
v_gene: TRBV5-6
d_gene: NA
j_gene: TRBJ2-3

CDR3aa: CAISEVASNYGYTF
CDR3nt: TGTGCCATCAGTGAAGTAGCCAGCAACTATGGCTACACCTTC
abundance: NA
len: 14
v_gene: TRBV10-3
d_gene: NA
j_gene: TRBJ1-2

CDR3aa: CASSFKSGIYNEQFF
CDR3nt: TGCGCCAGCAGCTTCAAATCAGGGATCTACAATGAGCAGTTCTTC
abundance: few
len: 15
v_gene: TRBV5-1
d_gene: NA
j_gene: TRBJ2-1

CDR3aa: CASSQTPRASGLINEQFF
CDR3nt: TGCGCCAGCAGCCAGACTCCCAGGGCCTCAGGGCTCATCAATGAGCAGTTCTTC
abundance: NA
len: 18
v_gene: TRBV4-1
d_gene: NA
j_gene: TRBJ2-1

CDR3aa: CASSQAPASKTASSYNEQFF
CDR3nt: TGTGCCAGCAGCCAAGCTCCAGCATCAAAGACTGCGAGCTCCTACAATGAGCAGTTCTTC
abundance: NA
len: 20
v_gene: TRBV4-2
d_gene: NA
j_gene: TRBJ2-1

CDR3aa: CASTEGPYGYTF
CDR3nt: TGTGCCAGCACTGAGGGGCCCTATGGCTACACCTTC
abundance: few
len: 12
v_gene: TRBV6-1
d_gene: NA
j_gene: TRBJ1-2

CDR3aa: CASTPRGVSDYEQYF
CDR3nt: TGTGCCAGCACCCCCCGGGGTGTGTCGGACTACGAGCAGTACTTC
abundance: few
len: 15
v_gene: TRBV7-9
d_gene: NA
j_gene: TRBJ2-7